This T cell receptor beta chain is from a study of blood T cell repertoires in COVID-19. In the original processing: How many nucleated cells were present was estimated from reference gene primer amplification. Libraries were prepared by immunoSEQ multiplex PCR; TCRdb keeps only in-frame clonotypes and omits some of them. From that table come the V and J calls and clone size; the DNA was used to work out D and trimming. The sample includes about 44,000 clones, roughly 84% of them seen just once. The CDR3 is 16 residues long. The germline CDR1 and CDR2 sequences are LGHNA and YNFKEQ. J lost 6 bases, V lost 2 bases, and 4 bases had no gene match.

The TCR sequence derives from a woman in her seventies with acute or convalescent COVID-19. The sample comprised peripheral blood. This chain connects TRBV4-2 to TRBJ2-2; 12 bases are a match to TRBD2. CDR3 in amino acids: CASSQPTSGSAGELFF. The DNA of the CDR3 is TGTGCCAGCAGCCAACCGACTAGCGGGAGTGCCGGGGAGCTGTTTTTT.